The rows below give T cell receptor beta chains drawn from one sample of a study of PD-1 blockade in mismatch repair-deficient tumors. TCRdb keeps only in-frame clones here, not all; method: immunoSEQ multiplex PCR. This sample has 130,000 or so clones; about 88% occur once, and the top ten carry 13%. Here the sequenced sample was peripheral blood, taken 44 weeks after starting pembrolizumab. Every receptor here comes from an adult with mismatch repair-deficient cancer. Both conserved end residues are part of each CDR3. D genes are given only for firm matches. Size values are once, few and many counts, or a class for expanded clones, and some rows have none.

v_gene: TRBV30
abundance: .
j_gene: TRBJ2-7
d_gene: TRBD1
CDR3aa: CAWGTGTGTYEQYF
CDR3nt: TGTGCCTGGGGAACCGGGACAGGAACCTACGAGCAGTACTTC

v_gene: TRBV15
abundance: .
j_gene: TRBJ2-1
d_gene: TRBD2
CDR3aa: CATSDPGLAGDNEQFF
CDR3nt: TGTGCCACCAGCGACCCAGGACTAGCGGGAGACAATGAGCAGTTCTTC

v_gene: TRBV27
abundance: once
j_gene: TRBJ2-5
d_gene: TRBD2
CDR3aa: CASTDSGAEQETQYF
CDR3nt: TGTGCCAGCACTGATAGCGGGGCCGAACAAGAGACCCAGTACTTC

v_gene: TRBV7-3
abundance: .
j_gene: TRBJ2-3
d_gene: TRBD2
CDR3aa: CASSFSGRGTDTQYF
CDR3nt: TGTGCCAGCAGCTTTAGTGGGAGGGGCACAGATACGCAGTATTTT

v_gene: TRBV7-8
abundance: .
j_gene: TRBJ1-1
d_gene: TRBD1
CDR3aa: CASSEVDRGREAFF
CDR3nt: TGTGCCAGCAGCGAAGTGGACAGGGGGCGAGAAGCTTTCTTT

v_gene: TRBV13
abundance: .
j_gene: TRBJ2-1
d_gene: TRBD2
CDR3aa: CASSPSPGLAVNEQFF
CDR3nt: TGTGCCAGCAGTCCAAGCCCGGGACTAGCGGTCAATGAGCAGTTCTTC

v_gene: TRBV18
abundance: .
j_gene: TRBJ2-5
d_gene: TRBD1
CDR3aa: CASSPPRQGGETQYF
CDR3nt: TGTGCCAGCTCACCTCCGAGACAGGGCGGGGAGACCCAGTACTTC

v_gene: TRBV6-6
abundance: .
j_gene: TRBJ1-2
d_gene: TRBD1
CDR3aa: CAAGEGASGYTF
CDR3nt: TGTGCCGCGGGGGAGGGGGCGTCTGGCTACACCTTC

v_gene: TRBV30
abundance: .
j_gene: TRBJ2-7
d_gene: .
CDR3aa: CAWSLPQWSYEQYF
CDR3nt: TGTGCCTGGAGTCTCCCCCAGTGGTCCTACGAGCAGTACTTC

v_gene: TRBV28
abundance: .
j_gene: TRBJ2-7
d_gene: .
CDR3aa: CASSLVGLYEQYF
CDR3nt: TGTGCCAGCAGTTTAGTCGGACTGTACGAGCAGTACTTC

v_gene: TRBV2
abundance: .
j_gene: TRBJ1-3
d_gene: TRBD1
CDR3aa: CASSGQGSGNTIYF
CDR3nt: TGTGCCAGCAGCGGACAGGGCTCTGGAAACACCATATATTTT

v_gene: TRBV4-1
abundance: few
j_gene: TRBJ2-7
d_gene: TRBD1
CDR3aa: CASSQGQGSYEQYF
CDR3nt: TGCGCCAGCAGCCAGGGACAGGGGAGCTACGAGCAGTACTTC

v_gene: TRBV5-4
abundance: .
j_gene: TRBJ2-2
d_gene: TRBD2
CDR3aa: CASSLAGLAGKNGELFF
CDR3nt: TGTGCCAGCAGCTTGGCCGGGCTAGCGGGAAAGAACGGGGAGCTGTTTTTT

v_gene: TRBV28
abundance: .
j_gene: TRBJ2-5
d_gene: TRBD1
CDR3aa: CASKDWTGGKETQYF
CDR3nt: TGTGCCAGCAAGGATTGGACAGGGGGCAAAGAGACCCAGTACTTC

v_gene: TRBV19
abundance: .
j_gene: TRBJ1-4
d_gene: TRBD1
CDR3aa: CASSIWDSRNEKLFF
CDR3nt: TGTGCCAGTAGTATATGGGACAGCCGAAATGAAAAACTGTTTTTT

v_gene: TRBV30
abundance: .
j_gene: TRBJ1-2
d_gene: TRBD1
CDR3aa: CAWTPDRNYGYTF
CDR3nt: TGTGCCTGGACCCCGGACAGGAACTATGGCTACACCTTC

v_gene: TRBV9
abundance: few
j_gene: TRBJ2-2
d_gene: .
CDR3aa: CASSSYRASGELFF
CDR3nt: TGTGCCAGCAGTTCATACAGGGCGTCCGGGGAGCTGTTTTTT

v_gene: TRBV7-2
abundance: .
j_gene: TRBJ2-7
d_gene: TRBD2
CDR3aa: CASSPASGGSSYEQYF
CDR3nt: TGTGCCAGCAGCCCCGCTAGCGGGGGAAGCTCCTACGAGCAGTACTTC

v_gene: TRBV6-1
abundance: .
j_gene: TRBJ2-6
d_gene: TRBD1
CDR3aa: CASSARGLQPGANVLTF
CDR3nt: TGTGCCAGCAGTGCCAGGGGGCTGCAACCTGGGGCCAACGTCCTGACTTTC

v_gene: TRBV18
abundance: once
j_gene: TRBJ2-7
d_gene: TRBD2
CDR3aa: CASSPPGLHYEQYF
CDR3nt: TGTGCCAGCTCACCACCGGGACTACACTACGAGCAGTACTTC

v_gene: TRBV5-6
abundance: .
j_gene: TRBJ2-7
d_gene: .
CDR3aa: CASSLGNEQYF
CDR3nt: TGTGCCAGCAGCTTGGGTAACGAGCAGTACTTC

v_gene: TRBV28
abundance: .
j_gene: TRBJ2-5
d_gene: .
CDR3aa: CASSPPVETQYF
CDR3nt: TGTGCCAGCAGTCCCCCCGTAGAGACCCAGTACTTC

v_gene: TRBV12-5
abundance: .
j_gene: TRBJ2-7
d_gene: .
CDR3aa: CASGLVLSREAGEQYF
CDR3nt: TGTGCTAGTGGTTTGGTACTTAGTCGAGAAGCTGGCGAGCAGTACTTC

v_gene: TRBV4-3
abundance: .
j_gene: TRBJ2-7
d_gene: .
CDR3aa: CASSQALHRTYEQYF
CDR3nt: TGCGCCAGCAGCCAAGCCCTTCACAGAACCTACGAGCAGTACTTC

v_gene: TRBV7-9
abundance: few
j_gene: TRBJ2-7
d_gene: .
CDR3aa: CASSPHSGSSYEQYF
CDR3nt: TGTGCCAGCAGCCCACACTCCGGGTCCTCCTACGAGCAGTACTTC

v_gene: TRBV5-4
abundance: .
j_gene: TRBJ2-7
d_gene: .
CDR3aa: CASSLDGGRKNEQYF
CDR3nt: TGTGCCAGCAGCTTGGATGGAGGACGGAAAAACGAGCAGTACTTC

v_gene: TRBV14
abundance: .
j_gene: TRBJ2-5
d_gene: TRBD2
CDR3aa: CASSPRYGLAGYQETQYF
CDR3nt: TGTGCCAGCAGCCCGCGCTATGGACTAGCGGGTTATCAGGAGACCCAGTACTTC

v_gene: TRBV7-8
abundance: .
j_gene: TRBJ2-2
d_gene: TRBD1
CDR3aa: CASSLGDSRMGELFF
CDR3nt: TGTGCCAGCAGCCTGGGGGACAGCAGGATGGGGGAGCTGTTTTTT

v_gene: TRBV28
abundance: .
j_gene: TRBJ1-5
d_gene: .
CDR3aa: CASSPLNQPQHF
CDR3nt: TGTGCCAGCAGCCCACTTAATCAGCCCCAGCATTTT

v_gene: TRBV18
abundance: few
j_gene: TRBJ1-3
d_gene: .
CDR3aa: CASSPFPSSSGNTIYF
CDR3nt: TGTGCCAGCTCACCGTTCCCGTCGAGCTCTGGAAACACCATATATTTT

v_gene: TRBV19
abundance: .
j_gene: TRBJ1-5
d_gene: .
CDR3aa: CASSMWGADQPQHF
CDR3nt: TGTGCCAGTAGTATGTGGGGGGCCGATCAGCCCCAGCATTTT

v_gene: TRBV4-3
abundance: .
j_gene: TRBJ2-1
d_gene: .
CDR3aa: CASSQSTGSSYNEQFF
CDR3nt: TGCGCCAGCAGCCAATCTACCGGGAGCTCCTACAATGAGCAGTTCTTC

v_gene: TRBV11-2
abundance: .
j_gene: TRBJ2-3
d_gene: .
CDR3aa: CASSLVAGSTDTQYF
CDR3nt: TGTGCCAGCAGCTTAGTAGCCGGTAGCACAGATACGCAGTATTTT

v_gene: TRBV1
abundance: .
j_gene: TRBJ2-7
d_gene: .
CDR3aa: CTSSQEGLAGHSSYEQYF
CDR3nt: TGCACCAGCAGCCAGGAAGGACTAGCGGGGCACAGCTCCTACGAGCAGTACTTC